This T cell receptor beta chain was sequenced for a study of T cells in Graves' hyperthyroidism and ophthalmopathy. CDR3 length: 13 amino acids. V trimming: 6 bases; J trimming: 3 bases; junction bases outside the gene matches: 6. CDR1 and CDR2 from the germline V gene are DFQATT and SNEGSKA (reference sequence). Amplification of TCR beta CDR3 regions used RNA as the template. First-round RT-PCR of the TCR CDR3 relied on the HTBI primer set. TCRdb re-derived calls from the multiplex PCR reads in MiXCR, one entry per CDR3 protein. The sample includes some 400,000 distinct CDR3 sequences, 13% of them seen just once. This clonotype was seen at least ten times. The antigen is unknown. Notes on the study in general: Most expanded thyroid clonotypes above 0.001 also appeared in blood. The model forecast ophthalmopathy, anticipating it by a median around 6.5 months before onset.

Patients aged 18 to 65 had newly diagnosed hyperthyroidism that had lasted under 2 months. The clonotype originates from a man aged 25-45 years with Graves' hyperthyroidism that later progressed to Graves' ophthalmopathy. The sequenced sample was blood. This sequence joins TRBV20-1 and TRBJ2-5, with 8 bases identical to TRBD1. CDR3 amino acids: CSATGTGKETQYF. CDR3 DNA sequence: TGCAGTGCCACCGGGACAGGAAAAGAGACCCAGTACTTC.